Listed below are T cell receptor beta chains from one sample, sequenced in a study of blood T cell repertoires in COVID-19. Some clones are missing from TCRdb's copy, which holds only in-frame ones; the method was immunoSEQ multiplex PCR. The sample includes about 140,000 clones, around 82% of them seen just once. The source material was peripheral blood. Source of these receptors: a human donor in a cohort sampled during active COVID-19. Both conserved end residues are part of each CDR3. The D gene is left open where the match is weak. Expanded clones get a size class; other rows say once, few or many, or leave the size out.

clone_size,v_call,cdr3_length,d_call,j_call,cdr3_aa,cdr3_nt
once,TRBV3-1/TRBV3-2,16,NA,TRBJ1-3,CASSLGTSFSGNTIYF,TGTGCCAGCAGCTTGGGCACCTCATTCTCTGGAAACACCATATATTTT
NA,TRBV2,18,TRBD1,TRBJ2-4,CASSEVGDRGLAKNIQYF,TGTGCCAGCAGTGAAGTTGGGGACAGGGGACTAGCCAAAAACATTCAGTACTTC
NA,TRBV6-1,16,TRBD1,TRBJ1-5,CASSAETGVGNQPQHF,TGTGCCAGCAGTGCCGAGACAGGGGTTGGCAATCAGCCCCAGCATTTT
NA,TRBV18,14,NA,TRBJ2-5,CASSTPLAEETQYF,TGTGCCAGCTCAACTCCACTTGCCGAAGAGACCCAGTACTTC
NA,TRBV29-1,13,NA,TRBJ1-1,CSVARGVGTEAFF,TGCAGCGTTGCTCGCGGCGTGGGCACTGAAGCTTTCTTT
NA,TRBV9,15,TRBD2,TRBJ2-3,CASRRLAGGTDTQYF,TGTGCCAGCAGAAGACTAGCGGGGGGCACAGATACGCAGTATTTT
once,TRBV6-5,13,NA,TRBJ1-1,CASTKRRNTEAFF,TGTGCCAGCACCAAACGGAGGAACACTGAAGCTTTCTTT
NA,TRBV6-5,14,NA,TRBJ1-1,CASRRDKVGTEAFF,TGTGCCAGCAGGAGGGACAAAGTGGGCACTGAAGCTTTCTTT
NA,TRBV15,16,NA,TRBJ2-7,CATSREGRVESYEQYF,TGTGCCACCAGCAGAGAAGGCAGGGTAGAATCCTACGAGCAGTACTTC
NA,TRBV18,14,TRBD1,TRBJ1-2,CASSPQGQGAGYTF,TGTGCCAGCTCACCTCAAGGACAGGGGGCTGGCTACACCTTC
NA,TRBV5-1,15,NA,TRBJ2-1,CASSFDASSYNEQFF,TGCGCCAGCAGCTTTGACGCTAGCTCCTACAATGAGCAGTTCTTC
few,TRBV7-8,14,TRBD1,TRBJ2-7,CASSSRDRGNEQYF,TGTGCCAGCAGCTCGAGGGACAGGGGGAACGAGCAGTACTTC
NA,TRBV29-1,12,NA,TRBJ2-7,CSVVYSPYEQYF,TGCAGCGTTGTCTACAGCCCCTACGAGCAGTACTTC
NA,TRBV2,17,NA,TRBJ2-7,CASSEALGGESTYEQYF,TGTGCCAGCAGTGAAGCGCTAGGCGGGGAATCCACCTACGAGCAGTACTTC
NA,TRBV6-2/TRBV6-3,16,TRBD1,TRBJ2-7,CASSYPPDRVGGEQYF,TGTGCCAGCAGTTACCCTCCGGACAGGGTAGGGGGCGAGCAGTACTTC
NA,TRBV19,15,TRBD1,TRBJ2-5,CASRPGTGGAETQYF,TGTGCCAGTCGGCCCGGGACAGGTGGAGCGGAGACCCAGTACTTC